The source of this TCR beta chain is a study of blood T cell repertoires in COVID-19. Study processing details: Estimation of nucleated cell counts was performed using reference gene primer amplification. Sequencing used immunoSEQ multiplex PCR; TCRdb keeps in-frame clones, though not all of them. V, J and clone size were drawn from that table, and D and trimming were deduced from the DNA. The sample yields more than 250,000 clones, roughly 86% seen once. The CDR3 totals 14 residues. Germline V gives CDR1 SQVTM, CDR2 ANQGSEA. Between the trimmed V and J ends, which lost 0 bases and 0 bases, there was a span of 9 bases. All enrollees were roughly 18 to 90 years old and from under 25 US areas.

The sequence was obtained from a woman in her late teens or twenties who had recovered from COVID-19. The chain carries TRBV29-1 and TRBJ2-7; D is unresolved. The sample consisted of PBMCs or T cells enriched from blood (not recorded which). CDR3 DNA: TGCAGCGTTGAAGATCGTACTCACTCCTACGAGCAGTACTTC. This gives the protein CSVEDRTHSYEQYF.